This T cell receptor (beta chain) was retrieved from a study of blood T cell repertoires in COVID-19. Per the original data handling: By means of reference gene primer amplification, nucleated cell counts were estimated. The data were produced by immunoSEQ multiplex PCR, yet TCRdb's version contains in-frame clones alone and is incomplete. The DNA gave D and trimming, while V, J and clone size come from that table. The sample records around 210,000 clones, approximately 91% being singletons. The CDR3 has 14 residues. From germline, CDR1 is SGHRS and CDR2 YFSETQ. Trimming stripped 3 bases from V and 0 bases from J, with 9 bases between.

This TCR was recovered from a man in his fifties or sixties with COVID-19, enrolled during active disease. Sequenced input: peripheral blood. The rearrangement joins TRBV5-1 to TRBJ1-1; D ambiguous. The CDR3 loop is CASSSGTMNTEAFF. The CDR3 bases are TGCGCCAGCAGCTCGGGAACGATGAACACTGAAGCTTTCTTT.